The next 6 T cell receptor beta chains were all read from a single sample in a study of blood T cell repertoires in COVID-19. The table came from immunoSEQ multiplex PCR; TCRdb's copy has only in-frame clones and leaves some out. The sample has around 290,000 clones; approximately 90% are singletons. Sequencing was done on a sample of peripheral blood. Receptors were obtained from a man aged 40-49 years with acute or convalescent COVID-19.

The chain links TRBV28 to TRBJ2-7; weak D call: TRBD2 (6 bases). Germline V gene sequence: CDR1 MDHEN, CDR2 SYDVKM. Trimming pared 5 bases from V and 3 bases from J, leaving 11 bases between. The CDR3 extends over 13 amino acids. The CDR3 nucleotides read TGTGCCAGCAGTCGGGACTTATACTACGAGCAGTACTTC. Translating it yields CASSRDLYYEQYF.

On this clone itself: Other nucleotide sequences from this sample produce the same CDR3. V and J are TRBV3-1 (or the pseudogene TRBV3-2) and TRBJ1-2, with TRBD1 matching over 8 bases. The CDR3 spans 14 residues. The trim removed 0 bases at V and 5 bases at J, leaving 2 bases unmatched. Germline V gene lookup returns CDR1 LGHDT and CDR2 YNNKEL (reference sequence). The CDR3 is CASSQDQGAYGYTF. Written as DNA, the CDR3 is TGTGCCAGCAGCCAAGATCAGGGGGCTTATGGCTACACCTTC.

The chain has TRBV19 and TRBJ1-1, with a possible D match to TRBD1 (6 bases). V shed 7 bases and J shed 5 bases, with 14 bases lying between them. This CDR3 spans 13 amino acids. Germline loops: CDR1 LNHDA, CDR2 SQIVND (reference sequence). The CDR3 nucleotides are TGTGCCAGTAAAATCTACAGGGAGACTGAAGCTTTCTTT. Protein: CASKIYRETEAFF.

The CDR3 region is CASGDRAGNTIYF. The CDR3 DNA follows: TGCGCCAGCGGAGACAGGGCTGGAAACACCATATATTTT. V is TRBV5-1 and J is TRBJ1-3; 7 nucleotides align to TRBD1. With V trimmed by 7 bases and J by 2 bases, 3 bases remained unmatched. The germline CDR1 and CDR2 sequences are SGHRS and YFSETQ. CDR3 size: 13 residues.

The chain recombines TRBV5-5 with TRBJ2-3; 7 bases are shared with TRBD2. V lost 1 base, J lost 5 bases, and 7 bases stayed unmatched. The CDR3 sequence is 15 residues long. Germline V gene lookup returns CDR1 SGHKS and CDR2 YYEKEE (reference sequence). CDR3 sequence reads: CASSLTSRGIDTQYF. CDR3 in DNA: TGTGCCAGCAGCTTGACATCGCGGGGGATAGATACGCAGTATTTT.

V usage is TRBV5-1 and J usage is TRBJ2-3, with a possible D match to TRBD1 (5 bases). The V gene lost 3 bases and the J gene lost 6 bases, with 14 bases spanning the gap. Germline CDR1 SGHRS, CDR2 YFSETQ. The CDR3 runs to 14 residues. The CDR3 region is CASSSADIGDTQYF. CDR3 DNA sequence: TGCGCCAGCAGCTCCGCGGACATTGGCGATACGCAGTATTTT.